This TCR beta chain was sequenced for a study of OX40 agonist ivuxolimab in advanced cancers. Study-level background: The dose of intravenous ivuxolimab that patients received every 2 weeks ranged from 0.01 to 10 mg/kg. General study results and limits: Averaging showed that CD8+ T cells had more expanded clones than CD4+ did.

The junction had 11 bases not matched to a gene; V was cut back by 4 bases and J by 4 bases. The CDR3 has 16 residues. CDR1 MGHRA and CDR2 YSYEKL come from the germline V gene. The protocol was immunoSEQ multiplex PCR, while the TCRdb copy is restricted to in-frame clones and leaves out a portion. The sample lists roughly 79,000 clones, about 90% occurring once. This clone has just one count. Its antigen remains unknown. The receptor's source is an adult with an advanced solid tumor such as melanoma, head and neck, liver or kidney cancer. The starting material was CD4+ or CD8+ T cells sorted from blood, obtained in a trial of the OX40 agonist ivuxolimab. The chain joins TRBV4-1 to TRBJ2-7; 9 nucleotides line up with TRBD1. In DNA form, the CDR3 reads TGCGCCAGCAGCCCCGAAGCTGGACAGGGGATGTACGAGCAGTACTTC. It yields the protein CASSPEAGQGMYEQYF.